This is a list of T cell receptor beta chains from one sample in a study of Graves' ophthalmopathy and Graves' hyperthyroidism. TCRdb reprocessed the multiplex PCR reads with MiXCR, giving one entry per CDR3 protein. The data show around 600,000 distinct CDR3 sequences, roughly 39% seen once. Sequenced sample: peripheral blood. Source of these receptors: an adult man with Graves' ophthalmopathy. The CDR3 runs from the conserved cysteine through the conserved F or W. A D gene is named only where the DNA matches it firmly. Only part of the rows carry a size: once, few, many, or a class if the clone is expanded.

cdr3_aa,cdr3_nt,clone_size,v_call,j_call,d_call
CASSTSGTGTLNEQYF,TGTGCCAGTAGTACCTCCGGGACAGGGACGTTGAACGAGCAGTACTTC,NA,TRBV19,TRBJ2-7,TRBD1
CSVVPGALGEQYF,TGCAGCGTTGTCCCGGGGGCCTTAGGGGAGCAGTACTTC,NA,TRBV29-1,TRBJ2-5,NA
CASSLGPRDLSYEQYF,TGCGCCAGCAGCTTGGGTCCCAGGGACCTCTCCTACGAGCAGTACTTC,few,TRBV5-1,TRBJ2-7,NA
CSASGRNPYGYTF,TGCAGTGCTTCGGGACGGAACCCCTATGGCTACACCTTC,few,TRBV20-1,TRBJ1-2,NA
CASRGSTDNQPQHF,TGTGCCAGCAGGGGGTCAACAGACAATCAGCCCCAGCATTTT,NA,TRBV10-3,TRBJ1-5,TRBD1
CATSDPGSNQPQHF,TGTGCCACCAGTGACCCAGGGAGCAATCAGCCCCAGCATTTT,many,TRBV24-1,TRBJ1-5,NA
CASSQVLTGQLRGYTF,TGCGCCAGCAGCCAAGTTTTGACAGGGCAATTGCGGGGCTACACCTTC,few,TRBV4-1,TRBJ1-2,TRBD1
CASSGRGGTEAFF,TGTGCCAGCAGTGGTAGGGGAGGGACTGAAGCTTTCTTT,many,TRBV25-1,TRBJ1-1,NA
CASSNFVVENEAFF,TGTGCCAGCAGTAATTTTGTGGTAGAAAATGAAGCTTTCTTT,few,TRBV9,TRBJ1-1,NA
CASSQTGRGPQHF,TGTGCCAGCAGCCAAACGGGGAGAGGGCCCCAGCATTTT,few,TRBV3-1,TRBJ1-5,NA
CASSSRPIIGQNQPQHF,TGTGCCAGCAGTTCACGACCGATAATCGGGCAGAATCAGCCCCAGCATTTT,NA,TRBV12-3/TRBV12-4,TRBJ1-5,NA
CATSSQRGVLRGTFF,TGTGCCACCAGCAGCCAAAGGGGAGTCCTCAGAGGAACTTTCTTT,many,TRBV15,TRBJ1-1,NA
CASSLVGSDEAFF,TGTGCCAGCAGTCTTGTGGGCTCAGATGAAGCTTTCTTT,NA,TRBV6-5,TRBJ1-1,NA
CASAQGLSYEQYF,TGTGCCAGCGCGCAGGGTCTCTCCTACGAGCAGTACTTC,NA,TRBV18,TRBJ2-7,NA
CSVERLAGSYEQYF,TGCAGCGTTGAAAGGCTAGCGGGGAGTTACGAGCAGTACTTC,NA,TRBV29-1,TRBJ2-7,TRBD2
CASSDGSRGQSTEAFF,TGTGCCAGCAGTGACGGGTCCCGGGGACAGAGCACTGAAGCTTTCTTT,NA,TRBV6-4,TRBJ1-1,TRBD1
CASSPTGLRQPQHF,TGTGCCAGCAGTCCGACAGGGCTACGGCAGCCCCAGCATTTT,many,TRBV27,TRBJ1-5,TRBD1
CASRENTWAHSTDTQYF,TGTGCCAGCAGAGAGAACACGTGGGCCCATAGCACAGATACGCAGTATTTT,NA,TRBV2,TRBJ2-3,NA
CASSQQIEKNEKLFF,TGTGCCAGCAGCCAGCAGATTGAAAAGAATGAAAAACTGTTTTTT,few,TRBV4-2,TRBJ1-4,NA
CASSIDGFPGSGQPQHF,TGTGCCAGTAGTATAGACGGTTTTCCAGGGTCAGGGCAGCCCCAGCATTTT,NA,TRBV19,TRBJ1-5,NA
CSLTSGNTIYF,TGCAGCTTGACCTCTGGAAACACCATATATTTT,NA,TRBV29-1,TRBJ1-3,NA
CATSDSSSTNEKLFF,TGTGCCACCAGTGATTCGTCGTCAACTAATGAAAAACTGTTTTTT,many,TRBV24-1,TRBJ1-4,NA
CASLNSANEKLFF,TGTGCCAGTTTAAATTCGGCTAATGAAAAACTGTTTTTT,many,TRBV12-3/TRBV12-4,TRBJ1-4,NA
CASSFTGLGEGYTF,TGTGCCAGCAGCTTCACAGGCCTTGGAGAGGGCTACACCTTC,many,TRBV13,TRBJ1-2,NA
CASGSRGSGANVLTF,TGTGCCAGTGGAAGCAGGGGGTCTGGGGCCAACGTCCTGACTTTC,many,TRBV19,TRBJ2-6,TRBD1
CSVDLPGSGYTF,TGCAGCGTTGATCTCCCCGGGAGTGGCTACACCTTC,NA,TRBV29-1,TRBJ1-2,NA
CASGEGPAGSYYYEQYF,TGCGCCAGCGGCGAGGGTCCAGCGGGATCATACTACTACGAGCAGTACTTC,NA,TRBV5-1,TRBJ2-7,TRBD2
CSALGRGPLSNQPQHF,TGCAGTGCGTTGGGGCGGGGGCCCTTAAGCAATCAGCCCCAGCATTTT,NA,TRBV20-1,TRBJ1-5,NA
CASSWLINYGYTF,TGTGCCAGCAGTTGGCTGATTAACTATGGCTACACCTTC,many,TRBV6-2/TRBV6-3,TRBJ1-2,NA
CASSITGTGGAGGGYTF,TGTGCCAGCAGCATTACCGGGACAGGGGGCGCGGGAGGAGGCTACACCTTC,many,TRBV7-8,TRBJ1-2,TRBD1